The TCR beta chain under discussion was sequenced for a study of metastatic and nonmetastatic thyroid tumors. The wider study: Samples came from malignant and benign thyroid patients, and repertoires were compared across blood and tumor or nodule tissue. Study-wide points: Malignant tumors reportedly showed significantly higher TCR beta diversity than benign nodules in both blood and tumor.

CDR3 length equals 13 residues. Trimming left V 5 bases short and J 4 bases short, with 9 bases between. Germline V CDR1 and CDR2: SGHTA, FQGNSA. The authors' processing: Between-group CDR3 differences, defined by clinicopathological status, yielded a distant-metastasis classifier for papillary thyroid cancer. With MiXCR, TCRdb called clones anew from the PCR reads. The V and J calls and clone size come from TCRdb's table, not from the authors' own analysis. The table includes 20,000 to 25,000 clones, approximately 22% detected once. No treatment had been given to any patient before thyroid surgery. About this clone: Its antigen remains unknown.

The chain has TRBV7-2 and TRBJ2-1, with D maybe TRBD2 (6 bases). The source is a female donor with papillary thyroid cancer or a benign thyroid nodule (not recorded which). Some clones in this sample may be carry-over from other donors' samples. The sequenced sample was tumor tissue. CDR3 DNA sequence: TGTGCCAGCAGCAAGGGACTGTACAATGAGCAGTTCTTC. It encodes CASSKGLYNEQFF.